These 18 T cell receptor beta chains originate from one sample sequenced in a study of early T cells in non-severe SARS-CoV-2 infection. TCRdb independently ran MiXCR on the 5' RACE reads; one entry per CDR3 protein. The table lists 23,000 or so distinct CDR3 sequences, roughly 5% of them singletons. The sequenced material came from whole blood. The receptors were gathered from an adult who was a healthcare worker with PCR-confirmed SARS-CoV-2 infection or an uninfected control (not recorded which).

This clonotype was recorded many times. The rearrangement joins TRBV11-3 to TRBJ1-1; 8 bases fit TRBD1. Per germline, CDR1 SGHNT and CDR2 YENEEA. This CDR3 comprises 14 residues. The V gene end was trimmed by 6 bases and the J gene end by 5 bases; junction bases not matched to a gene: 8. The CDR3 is CASSSGQGITEAFF. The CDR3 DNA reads TGTGCCAGCAGTTCCGGACAGGGCATAACTGAAGCTTTCTTT.

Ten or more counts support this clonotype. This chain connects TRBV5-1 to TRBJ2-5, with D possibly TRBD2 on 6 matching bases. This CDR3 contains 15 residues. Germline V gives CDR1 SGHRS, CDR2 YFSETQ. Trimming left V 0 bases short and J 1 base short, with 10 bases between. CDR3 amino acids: CASSLASDPQETQYF. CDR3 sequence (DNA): TGCGCCAGCAGCTTGGCTAGCGACCCCCAAGAGACCCAGTACTTC.

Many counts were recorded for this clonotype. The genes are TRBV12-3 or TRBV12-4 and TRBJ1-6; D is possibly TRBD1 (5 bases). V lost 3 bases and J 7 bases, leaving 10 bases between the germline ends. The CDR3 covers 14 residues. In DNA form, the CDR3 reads TGTGCCAGCAGTTTGGAACAGGCCAATTCACCCCTCCACTTT. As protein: CASSLEQANSPLHF.

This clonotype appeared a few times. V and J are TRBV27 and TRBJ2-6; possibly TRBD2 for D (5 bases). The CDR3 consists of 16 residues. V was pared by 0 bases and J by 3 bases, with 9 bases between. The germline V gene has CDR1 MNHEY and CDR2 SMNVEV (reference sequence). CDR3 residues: CASSLSPGYGANVLTF. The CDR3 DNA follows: TGTGCCAGCAGTTTATCCCCGGGGTATGGGGCCAACGTCCTGACTTTC.

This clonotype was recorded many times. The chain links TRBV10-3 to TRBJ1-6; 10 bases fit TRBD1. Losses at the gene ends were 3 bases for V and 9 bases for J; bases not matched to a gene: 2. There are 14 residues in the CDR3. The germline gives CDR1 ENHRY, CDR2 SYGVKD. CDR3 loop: CAISDWDRGSPLHF. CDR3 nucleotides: TGTGCCATCAGTGATTGGGACAGGGGTTCACCCCTCCACTTT.

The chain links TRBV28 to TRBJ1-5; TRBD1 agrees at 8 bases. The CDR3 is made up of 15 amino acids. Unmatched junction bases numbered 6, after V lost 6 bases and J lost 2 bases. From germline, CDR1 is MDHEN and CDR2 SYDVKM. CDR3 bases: TGTGCCAGCAGGGGACAGGAGGCTGGCAATCAGCCCCAGCATTTT. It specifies CASRGQEAGNQPQHF.

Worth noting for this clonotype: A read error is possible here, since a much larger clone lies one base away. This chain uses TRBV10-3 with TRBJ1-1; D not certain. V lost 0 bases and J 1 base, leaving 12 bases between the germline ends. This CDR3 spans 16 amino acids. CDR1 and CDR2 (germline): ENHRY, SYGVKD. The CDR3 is CAISESLRIGNTEAFF. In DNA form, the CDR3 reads TGTGCCATCAGTGAGTCGTTAAGGATAGGGAACACTGAAGCTTTCTTT.

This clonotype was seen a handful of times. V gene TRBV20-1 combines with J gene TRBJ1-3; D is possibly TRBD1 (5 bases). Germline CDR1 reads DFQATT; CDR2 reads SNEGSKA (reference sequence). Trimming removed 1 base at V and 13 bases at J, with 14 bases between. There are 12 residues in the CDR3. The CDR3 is CSARGTGSSIYF. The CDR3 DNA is TGCAGTGCTAGAGGCACAGGCAGCTCGATATATTTT.

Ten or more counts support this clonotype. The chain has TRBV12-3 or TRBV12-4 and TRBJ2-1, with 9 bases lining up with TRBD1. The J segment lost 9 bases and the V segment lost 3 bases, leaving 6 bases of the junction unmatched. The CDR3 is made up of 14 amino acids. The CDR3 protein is CASSLGQGIGEQFF. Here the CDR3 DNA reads TGTGCCAGCAGTTTGGGACAGGGCATTGGTGAGCAGTTCTTC.

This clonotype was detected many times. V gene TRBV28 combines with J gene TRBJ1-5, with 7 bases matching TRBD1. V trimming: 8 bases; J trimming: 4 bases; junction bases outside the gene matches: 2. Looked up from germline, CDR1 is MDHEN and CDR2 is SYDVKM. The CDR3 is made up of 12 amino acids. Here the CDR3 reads CASLQGNQPQHF. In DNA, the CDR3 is TGTGCCAGCTTACAGGGGAATCAGCCCCAGCATTTT.

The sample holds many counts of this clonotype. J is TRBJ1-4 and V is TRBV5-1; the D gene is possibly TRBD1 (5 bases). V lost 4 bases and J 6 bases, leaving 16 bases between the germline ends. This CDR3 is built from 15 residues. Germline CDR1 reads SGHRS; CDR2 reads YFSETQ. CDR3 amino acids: CASSLSGGTDEKLFF. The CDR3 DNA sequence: TGCGCCAGCAGCCTGTCGGGGGGTACAGATGAAAAACTGTTTTTT.

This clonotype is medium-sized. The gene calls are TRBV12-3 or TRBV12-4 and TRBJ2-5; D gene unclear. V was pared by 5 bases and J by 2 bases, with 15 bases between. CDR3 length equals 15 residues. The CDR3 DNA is TGTGCCAGCAGTCCGCTCGGCGGACCGCAAGAGACCCAGTACTTC. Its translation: CASSPLGGPQETQYF.

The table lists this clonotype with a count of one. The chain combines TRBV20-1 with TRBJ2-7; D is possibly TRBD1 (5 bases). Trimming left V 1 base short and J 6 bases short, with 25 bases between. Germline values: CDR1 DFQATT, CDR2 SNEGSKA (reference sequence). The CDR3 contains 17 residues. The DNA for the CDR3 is TGCAGTGCTAGAGGTCTTGTCCATGGGGCGCCCACGGGCGAGCAGTACTTC. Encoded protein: CSARGLVHGAPTGEQYF.

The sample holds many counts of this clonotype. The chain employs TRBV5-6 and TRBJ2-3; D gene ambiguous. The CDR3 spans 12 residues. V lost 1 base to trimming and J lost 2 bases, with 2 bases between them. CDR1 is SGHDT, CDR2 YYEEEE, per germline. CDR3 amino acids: CASSLITDTQYF. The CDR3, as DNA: TGTGCCAGCAGCTTGATCACAGATACGCAGTATTTT.

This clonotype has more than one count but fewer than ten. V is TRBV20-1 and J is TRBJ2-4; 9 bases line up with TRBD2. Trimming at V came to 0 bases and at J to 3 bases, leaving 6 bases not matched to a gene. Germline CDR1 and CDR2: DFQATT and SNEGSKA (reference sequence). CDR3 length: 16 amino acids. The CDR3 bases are TGCAGTGCTAGAGATCAGCGGGAGGTGAACAAAAACATTCAGTACTTC. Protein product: CSARDQREVNKNIQYF.

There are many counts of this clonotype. The CDR3 DNA reads TGTGCCAGTAGTATTTCCGGGACTCTCCCCGGGAGCTCCTACAATGAGCAGTTCTTC. Protein product: CASSISGTLPGSSYNEQFF. The chain combines TRBV19 with TRBJ2-1; tentative D call: TRBD2 (6 bases). Germline assignment: CDR1 LNHDA and CDR2 SQIVND (reference sequence). The CDR3 covers 19 residues. The V end was cut by 3 bases, the J end by 0 bases, with 21 bases between. Combining the CDR3 with reference TRBV19 and TRBJ2-1 gives the whole variable domain DGGITQSPKYLFRKEGQNVTLSCEQNLNHDAMYWYRQDPGQGLRLIYYSQIVNDFQKGDIAEGYSVSREKKESFPLTVTSAQKNPTAFYLCASSISGTLPGSSYNEQFFGPGTRLTVL.

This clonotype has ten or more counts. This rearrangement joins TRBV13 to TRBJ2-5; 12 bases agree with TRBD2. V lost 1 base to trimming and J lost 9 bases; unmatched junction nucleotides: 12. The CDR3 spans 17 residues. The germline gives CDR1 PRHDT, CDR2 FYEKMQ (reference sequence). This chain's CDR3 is CASSLASGGLAGRPQYF. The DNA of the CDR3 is TGTGCCAGCAGCTTAGCCTCGGGCGGACTAGCGGGAAGACCCCAGTACTTC.

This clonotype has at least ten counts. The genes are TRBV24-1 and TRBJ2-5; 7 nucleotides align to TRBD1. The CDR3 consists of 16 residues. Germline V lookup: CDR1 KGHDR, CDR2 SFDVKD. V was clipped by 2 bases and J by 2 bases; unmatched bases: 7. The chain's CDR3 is CATSDSSRTGQETQYF. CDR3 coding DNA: TGTGCCACCAGTGATTCCAGCCGGACAGGTCAAGAGACCCAGTACTTC.